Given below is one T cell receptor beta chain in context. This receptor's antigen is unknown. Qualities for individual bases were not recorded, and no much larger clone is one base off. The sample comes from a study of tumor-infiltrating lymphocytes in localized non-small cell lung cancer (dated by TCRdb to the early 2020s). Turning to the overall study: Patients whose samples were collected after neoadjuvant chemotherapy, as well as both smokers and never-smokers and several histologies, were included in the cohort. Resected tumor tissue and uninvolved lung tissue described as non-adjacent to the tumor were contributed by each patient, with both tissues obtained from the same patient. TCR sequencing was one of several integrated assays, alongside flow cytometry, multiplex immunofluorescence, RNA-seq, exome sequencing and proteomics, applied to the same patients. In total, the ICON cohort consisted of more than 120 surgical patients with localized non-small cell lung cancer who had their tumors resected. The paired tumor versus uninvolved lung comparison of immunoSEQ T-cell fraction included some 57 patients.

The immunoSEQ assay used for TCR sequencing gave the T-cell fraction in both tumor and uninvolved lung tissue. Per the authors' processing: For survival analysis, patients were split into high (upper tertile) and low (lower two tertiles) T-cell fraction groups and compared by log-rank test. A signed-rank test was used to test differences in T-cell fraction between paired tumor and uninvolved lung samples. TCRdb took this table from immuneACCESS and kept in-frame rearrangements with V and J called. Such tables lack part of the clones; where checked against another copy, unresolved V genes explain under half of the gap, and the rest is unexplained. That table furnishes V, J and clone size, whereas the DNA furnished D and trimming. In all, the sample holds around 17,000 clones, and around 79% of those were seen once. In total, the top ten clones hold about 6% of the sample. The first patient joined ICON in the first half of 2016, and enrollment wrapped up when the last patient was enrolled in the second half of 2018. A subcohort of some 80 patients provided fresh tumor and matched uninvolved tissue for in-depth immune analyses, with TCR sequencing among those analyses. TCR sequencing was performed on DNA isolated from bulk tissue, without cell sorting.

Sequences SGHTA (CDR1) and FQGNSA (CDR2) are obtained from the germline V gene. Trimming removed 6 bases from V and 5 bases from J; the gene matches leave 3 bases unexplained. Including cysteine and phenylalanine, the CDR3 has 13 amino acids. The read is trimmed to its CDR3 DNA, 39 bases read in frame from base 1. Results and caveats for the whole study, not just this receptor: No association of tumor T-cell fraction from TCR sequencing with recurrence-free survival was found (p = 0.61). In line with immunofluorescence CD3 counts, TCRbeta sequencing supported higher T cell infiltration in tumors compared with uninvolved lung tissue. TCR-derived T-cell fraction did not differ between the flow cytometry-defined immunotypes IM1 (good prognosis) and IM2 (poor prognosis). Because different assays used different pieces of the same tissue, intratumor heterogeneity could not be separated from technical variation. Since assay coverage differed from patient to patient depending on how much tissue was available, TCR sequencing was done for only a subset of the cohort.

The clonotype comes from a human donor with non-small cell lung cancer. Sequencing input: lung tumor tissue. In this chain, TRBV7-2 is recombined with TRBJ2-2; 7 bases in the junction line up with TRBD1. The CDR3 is CASSPQGTGELFF. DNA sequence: TGTGCCAGCAGTCCACAGGGGACCGGGGAGCTGTTTTTT.